The 32 T cell receptor beta chains below were found in one sample sequenced in a study of technical replicates of blood from a handful of donors. The table came from immunoSEQ multiplex PCR; TCRdb's copy has only in-frame clones and leaves some out. The sample yields about 93,000 clones, 95% seen once. Sequenced sample: T cells isolated from PBMCs. These receptors all come from a human donor in good health.

This chain connects TRBV29-1 to TRBJ2-2; tentative D call: TRBD2 (6 bases). This CDR3 comprises 12 residues. V lost 7 bases to trimming and J lost 7 bases, with 13 bases between them. Germline CDR1 and CDR2: SQVTM and ANQGSEA. In DNA form, the CDR3 reads TGCAGCGGCCTCCGGGGAGGCGGGGAGCTGTTTTTT. This encodes CSGLRGGGELFF.

The chain carries TRBV29-1 and TRBJ1-1; D is undetermined. There are 11 residues in the CDR3. Per the germline V gene, CDR1 is SQVTM and CDR2 is ANQGSEA. Deletions cut 4 bases from V and 7 bases from J, with 10 bases between. The CDR3 DNA sequence: TGCAGCGTTGTACAGCCCAATGAAGCTTTCTTT. Translation gives CSVVQPNEAFF.

This chain uses TRBV11-2 with TRBJ2-4; D possibly corresponds to TRBD2 (5 bases). Per germline, CDR1 SGHAT and CDR2 FQNNGV. V was shortened by 0 bases and J by 7 bases, with 22 bases between the two germline ends. This CDR3 has 18 residues. CDR3 protein: CASSLDYTSVRGMNIQYF. The CDR3 region has the DNA TGTGCCAGCAGCTTAGACTATACTAGTGTTCGAGGTATGAACATTCAGTACTTC.

The rearrangement links TRBV4-1 to TRBJ2-7; 7 nucleotides match TRBD2. Germline trimming cut 2 bases from V and 6 bases from J; bases unmatched to any gene: 10. From germline, CDR1 is MGHRA and CDR2 YSYEKL. The CDR3 has 15 amino acids. CDR3 sequence reads: CASSQPGGGTPEQYF. The CDR3 nucleotides read TGCGCCAGCAGCCAACCCGGCGGGGGTACGCCCGAGCAGTACTTC.

This chain connects TRBV14 to TRBJ2-1; 8 bases fit TRBD2. Trimming at V came to 5 bases and at J to 4 bases, leaving 7 bases not matched to a gene. The CDR3 has 15 residues. The V gene's germline CDR1 is SGHDN and CDR2 FVKESK. In DNA form, the CDR3 reads TGTGCCAGCAGCTATGGGGCTAGCGGGTACAATGAGCAGTTCTTC. Protein: CASSYGASGYNEQFF.

This chain connects TRBV2 to TRBJ2-5; D perhaps matches TRBD2 (5 bases). The CDR3 length is 13 residues. V was clipped by 7 bases and J by 4 bases, with 13 bases between them. Germline lookup yields CDR1 SNHLY and CDR2 FYNNEI. The CDR3 spells CASTGNRGETQYF. The CDR3 DNA follows: TGTGCCAGCACCGGGAACCGAGGAGAGACCCAGTACTTC.

The chain couples TRBV12-5 to TRBJ1-5; D not resolved. There are 14 residues in the CDR3. CDR1 is LGHNT and CDR2 is FRNRAP in the germline V gene. V shed 7 bases and J shed 6 bases, with 16 bases lying between them. The CDR3 DNA sequence: TGTGCTAGTGCCCTCTACGGGGTGCGTCAGCCCCAGCATTTT. Its translation: CASALYGVRQPQHF.

The gene calls are TRBV5-1 and TRBJ1-6; 10 bases map to TRBD1. V was pared by 4 bases and J by 8 bases, with 3 bases of the junction left unmatched. Germline loops: CDR1 SGHRS, CDR2 YFSETQ. The CDR3 covers 14 residues. CDR3 loop: CASSPDRGDSPLHF. The CDR3 DNA reads TGCGCCAGCAGCCCGGACAGGGGGGATTCACCCCTCCACTTT.

In the case of this clone: This CDR3 is also generated by other DNA sequences in the sample. The chain links TRBV6-6 to TRBJ2-3, with D maybe TRBD1 (6 bases). V was shortened by 0 bases and J by 3 bases, with 7 bases between the two germline ends. CDR1 is MNHNY and CDR2 is SVGAGI in the germline V gene (reference sequence). CDR3 length: 14 residues. The CDR3 is CASSYSQGTDTQYF. In DNA, the CDR3 is TGTGCCAGCAGTTACTCCCAGGGGACAGATACGCAGTATTTT.

The chain recombines TRBV30 with TRBJ2-2, with unresolved D. This CDR3 has 14 amino acids. CDR1 is GTSNPN, CDR2 SVGIG, per germline (reference sequence). V was trimmed by 3 bases and J by 5 bases, leaving 13 bases between them. The CDR3 sequence is CAWRNLGGTGELFF. CDR3 bases: TGTGCCTGGAGGAACCTAGGTGGAACCGGGGAGCTGTTTTTT.

The J gene is TRBJ1-6, the V gene TRBV2, with a possible D match to TRBD1 (6 bases). Trimming cost V 3 bases and J 9 bases, with 12 bases left between them. From germline, CDR1 is SNHLY and CDR2 FYNNEI. The CDR3 runs 14 residues. This chain's CDR3 is CASSEVPRGSPLHF. The CDR3 nucleotides are TGTGCCAGCAGTGAGGTGCCCAGGGGTTCACCCCTCCACTTT.

V usage is TRBV28 and J usage is TRBJ1-5; no clear D gene. The germline V and J ends were trimmed by 3 bases and 6 bases, with 6 bases remaining between them. CDR1 and CDR2 from the germline V gene are MDHEN and SYDVKM. The CDR3 has 12 residues. The CDR3 sequence: CASSLSGQPQHF. The CDR3 nucleotides are TGTGCCAGCAGTTTGTCGGGTCAGCCCCAGCATTTT.

J is TRBJ1-4 and V is TRBV10-3, with D possibly matching TRBD1 (6 bases). Germline V gives CDR1 ENHRY, CDR2 SYGVKD. This CDR3 has 15 amino acids. Trimming shortened V by 6 bases and J by 2 bases, and 13 bases separated the two germline ends. The CDR3 DNA sequence: TGTGCCATCAGCCTCACAGGGACGACTAATGAAAAACTGTTTTTT. Translating gives CAISLTGTTNEKLFF.

The chain recombines TRBV5-1 with TRBJ2-1, with 7 bases fitting TRBD1. The germline gives CDR1 SGHRS, CDR2 YFSETQ. J gave up 2 bases and V 6 bases, and 8 bases lay outside the gene matches. This CDR3 contains 15 residues. The CDR3, as DNA: TGCGCCAGCACCGGAACGACAGGGCCCTACAATGAGCAGTTCTTC. This encodes CASTGTTGPYNEQFF.

The chain uses TRBV28 and TRBJ2-3; 9 nucleotides align to TRBD2. J gave up 4 bases and V 6 bases, and 11 bases lay outside the gene matches. The CDR3 has 16 amino acids. From germline, CDR1 is MDHEN and CDR2 SYDVKM. The CDR3 DNA follows: TGTGCCAGCAGCCATCTGATCCTAGCGGGACCAGATACGCAGTATTTT. Translation gives CASSHLILAGPDTQYF.

The chain has TRBV18 and TRBJ2-7; 8 positions match TRBD2. Germline CDR1 reads KGHSH; CDR2 reads LQKENI. V dropped 3 bases and J dropped 4; count of bases not matched to a gene: 5. The CDR3 sequence is 14 residues long. CDR3 protein: CASSPGSGGYEQYF. In nucleotides, the CDR3 is TGTGCCAGCTCACCTGGTTCGGGGGGGTACGAGCAGTACTTC.

The chain links TRBV14 to TRBJ1-2; TRBD1 might be the D (5 bases). CDR1 and CDR2 from the germline V gene are SGHDN and FVKESK. Deletions cut 4 bases from V and 7 bases from J, with 19 bases between. The CDR3 runs 15 residues. CDR3 sequence (DNA): TGTGCCAGCAGCCCGAGGACAACTTTAAGGTTTGGCTACACCTTC. Translation gives CASSPRTTLRFGYTF.

The chain is built from TRBV27 and TRBJ2-5, with D possibly TRBD2 on 5 matching bases. V was pared by 8 bases and J by 5 bases, with 15 bases between. Germline lookup yields CDR1 MNHEY and CDR2 SMNVEV (reference sequence). The CDR3 totals 13 residues. The CDR3 DNA is TGTGCCAGCCGCTACCTAGCCGGCGAGACCCAGTACTTC. This translates into CASRYLAGETQYF.

V usage is TRBV6-8 and J usage is TRBJ1-2; 7 positions agree with TRBD1. The CDR3 has 14 residues. Germline CDR1 and CDR2: MNHGY and SAAAGT. V trimming: 6 bases; J trimming: 2 bases; junction bases outside the gene matches: 6. The CDR3 coding sequence is TGTGCCAGCAGGCCAGCAGGGGGAAACTATGGCTACACCTTC. It encodes CASRPAGGNYGYTF.

The gene calls are TRBV5-4 and TRBJ2-3, with a possible D match to TRBD2 (7 bases). V was clipped by 4 bases and J by 2 bases, with 14 bases between them. CDR3 size: 15 residues. Germline V gene sequence: CDR1 SGHNT, CDR2 YYREEE (reference sequence). The CDR3 sequence: CASSRRGGLTDTQYF. Written as DNA, the CDR3 is TGTGCCAGCAGCCGGAGGGGGGGCCTCACAGATACGCAGTATTTT. Full variable domain (missing parts from reference TRBV5-4 and TRBJ2-3): ETGVTQSPTHLIKTRGQQVTLRCSSQSGHNTVSWYQQALGQGPQFIFQYYREEENGRGNFPPRFSGLQFPNYSSELNVNALELDDSALYLCASSRRGGLTDTQYFGPGTRLTVL.

This clone appeared a single time. V and J are TRBV12-5 and TRBJ2-5, with unresolved D. The V end lost 2 bases, the J end lost 1 base, and 17 bases lay between the germline ends. The CDR3 loop spans 17 amino acids. Looked up from germline, CDR1 is LGHNT and CDR2 is FRNRAP. The CDR3 reads CASGLYPVTSTQETQYF. CDR3 sequence (DNA): TGTGCTAGTGGTTTGTATCCCGTCACCTCTACCCAAGAGACCCAGTACTTC.

This chain joins TRBV11-2 and TRBJ2-4; D unclear. This CDR3 is built from 15 residues. V dropped 4 bases and J dropped 0 bases, with 10 bases sitting between them. The germline CDR1 and CDR2 sequences are SGHAT and FQNNGV. The CDR3 loop reads CASSSTILAKNIQYF. CDR3 in DNA: TGTGCCAGCAGCTCTACTATACTAGCCAAAAACATTCAGTACTTC.

The count of this clone is one. The chain combines TRBV27 with TRBJ2-7; D remains ambiguous. Trimming removed 7 bases at V and 1 base at J, with 17 bases between. CDR3 size: 15 residues. CDR1 is MNHEY and CDR2 is SMNVEV in the germline V gene (reference sequence). In nucleotides, the CDR3 is TGTGCCAGCAAAGAGCTCCTATATTCTTCCTACGAGCAGTACTTC. Amino acid sequence: CASKELLYSSYEQYF.

V and J are TRBV6-6 and TRBJ2-4, with 7 positions matching TRBD1. The length of the CDR3 is 13 residues. V lost 6 bases and J lost 5; bases outside the gene matches: 4. Germline CDR1 reads MNHNY; CDR2 reads SVGAGI (reference sequence). In DNA form, the CDR3 reads TGTGCCAGCAGCCCAGGGACAGAAAACATTCAGTACTTC. Translation gives CASSPGTENIQYF.

V and J are TRBV7-8 and TRBJ1-6; 8 bases map to TRBD1. Germline V lookup: CDR1 SGHVS, CDR2 FQNEAQ. Trimming cost V 1 base and J 4 bases; bases outside gene matches: 15. The length of the CDR3 is 20 residues. CDR3 coding DNA: TGTGCCAGCAGCTTAGGTAGCGGTCAGGGGGCATGGCCGTATAATTCACCCCTCCACTTT. The encoded protein is CASSLGSGQGAWPYNSPLHF.

V is TRBV6-5 and J is TRBJ1-1; D not resolved. This CDR3 comprises 16 residues. Germline loops: CDR1 MNHEY, CDR2 SVGAGI. V was trimmed by 0 bases and J by 4 bases, leaving 15 bases between them. The DNA of the CDR3 is TGTGCCAGCAGTTACTCGTCCCCAGGATTCGGCACTGAAGCTTTCTTT. Residues: CASSYSSPGFGTEAFF.

The chain has TRBV4-1 and TRBJ2-1; D not certain. Per the germline V gene, CDR1 is MGHRA and CDR2 is YSYEKL. This CDR3 spans 13 amino acids. Trimming cost V 0 bases and J 13 bases, with 13 bases left between them. CDR3 sequence: CASSQDAELLQFF. The CDR3 DNA sequence: TGCGCCAGCAGCCAAGATGCGGAGCTCCTACAGTTCTTC.

V gene TRBV6-4 combines with J gene TRBJ1-5; perhaps TRBD1 as D (5 bases). V lost 6 bases, J lost 9 bases, and 18 bases lay in between. Germline lookup yields CDR1 MRHNA and CDR2 SNTAGT. This CDR3 spans 14 amino acids. CDR3 amino acids: CASSPGHGVRPQHF. For the CDR3, the DNA is TGTGCCAGCAGCCCCGGACACGGTGTAAGGCCCCAGCATTTT.

The chain carries TRBV10-1 and TRBJ2-2, with TRBD2 matching 10 bases. The CDR3 sequence is 17 residues long. V shed 9 bases and J 5 bases; nucleotides not matched to a gene: 15. Germline CDR1 and CDR2: WNHNN and SYGVQD (reference sequence). CDR3 nucleotide sequence: TGCGCCAGTACCGAGGGAGCGGGGGGGCCTCAAACCGGGGAGCTGTTTTTT. This codes for CASTEGAGGPQTGELFF.

CDR3 residues: CASSSLDRPYGYTF. The CDR3 DNA reads TGCGCCAGCAGCTCGCTGGACAGGCCATATGGCTACACCTTC. This chain connects TRBV5-1 to TRBJ1-2; 7 bases are shared with TRBD1. This CDR3 is built from 14 residues. Trimming cost V 3 bases and J 5 bases; bases outside gene matches: 7. The germline V gene encodes CDR1 SGHRS and CDR2 YFSETQ.

The chain carries TRBV29-1 and TRBJ2-6; D is unclear. The CDR3 has 14 amino acids. CDR1 and CDR2 (germline): SQVTM, ANQGSEA. Trimming took off 6 bases at V and 0 bases at J, with 9 bases between the two ends. The CDR3 coding sequence is TGCAGCGTATTCACAGTCTCTGGGGCCAACGTCCTGACTTTC. Amino acids: CSVFTVSGANVLTF.

V is TRBV7-6 and J is TRBJ2-7; 7 positions match TRBD2. CDR1 and CDR2 from the germline V gene are SGHVS and FNYEAQ. The CDR3 length is 18 residues. The trim removed 1 base at V and 4 bases at J, leaving 16 bases unmatched. The CDR3 sequence: CASSLVAHLGGSGYEQYF. CDR3 nucleotides: TGTGCCAGCAGCTTAGTAGCCCACTTGGGCGGGAGTGGGTACGAGCAGTACTTC.